Here is one TCR beta chain with its context. These data originate in a study of control samples from healthy donors and cancer patients. Profiled with immunoSEQ multiplex PCR; TCRdb holds only in-frame clones, not every one. The sample contains roughly 450,000 clones, around nine tenths of which appear only once. CDR1 MGHRA and CDR2 YSYEKL come from the germline V gene. V was shortened by 3 bases and J by 5 bases, with 11 bases between the two germline ends. The CDR3 contains 15 residues. The TCR was taken from a middle-aged man with head and neck cancer. The sequenced sample was PBMCs. V is TRBV4-1 and J is TRBJ1-6; D perhaps matches TRBD1 (6 bases). The CDR3 DNA sequence: TGCGCCAGCAGCCAGGCGGACAGAAATAATTCACCCCTCCACTTT. Amino acid sequence: CASSQADRNNSPLHF.